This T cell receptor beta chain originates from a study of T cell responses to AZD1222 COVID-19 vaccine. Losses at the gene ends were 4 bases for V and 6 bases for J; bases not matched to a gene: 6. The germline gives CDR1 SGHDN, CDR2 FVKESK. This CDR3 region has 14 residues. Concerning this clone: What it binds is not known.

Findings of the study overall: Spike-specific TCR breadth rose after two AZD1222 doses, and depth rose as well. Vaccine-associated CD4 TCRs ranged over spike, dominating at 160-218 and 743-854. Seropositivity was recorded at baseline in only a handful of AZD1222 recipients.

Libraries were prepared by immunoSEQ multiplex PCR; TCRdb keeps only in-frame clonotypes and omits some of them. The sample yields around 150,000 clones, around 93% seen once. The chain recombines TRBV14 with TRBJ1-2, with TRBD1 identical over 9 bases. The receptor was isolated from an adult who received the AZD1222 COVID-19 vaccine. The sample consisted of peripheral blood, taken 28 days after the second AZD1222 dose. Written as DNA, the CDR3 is TGTGCCAGCAGCCGGGACAGGGCAGGCAATGGCTACACCTTC. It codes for CASSRDRAGNGYTF.